This T cell receptor beta chain was profiled in a study of control samples from healthy donors and cancer patients. V lost 6 bases and J lost 3, with 6 bases in between. CDR3 length: 12 amino acids. Only in-frame clones appear in the TCRdb table, and some are missing; sequencing was by immunoSEQ multiplex PCR. This sample has about 120,000 clones, with just over 90% found just once. The sequence derives from a man aged 50-59 years with head and neck cancer. Sequencing was carried out using PBMCs. The chain is built from TRBV12-3 or TRBV12-4 and TRBJ2-1; D not certain. The CDR3 DNA follows: TGTGCCAGCAGCCCCCTCTACAATGAGCAGTTCTTC. Translation gives CASSPLYNEQFF.